This T cell receptor (beta chain) derives from a study of regulatory T cells in long-lasting Graves disease (dated by TCRdb to about 2021). Regarding the study in general: Persistent Graves' disease meant more than 5 years of antithyroid drug treatment with TSH receptor autoantibodies that stayed positive. Peripheral blood TCR sequencing and RNA sequencing compared persistent Graves' disease patients with newly diagnosed Graves' disease patients. The study was registered as a clinical trial and conducted in China. A total of about 35 samples underwent TCR sequencing, from about 13 patients with persistent Graves' disease and 20 or so patients with newly diagnosed Graves' disease. On average, persistent Graves' disease patients in the clinical cohort had been on antithyroid drugs for about 10.3 years.

General study outcomes and caveats: The small sample size was acknowledged by the authors as a limitation that may reduce accuracy. Persistent disease showed preferential use of TRBV28, TRBJ1-2 and TRBJ2-5, whereas newly diagnosed disease favored TRBV20-1 and TRBJ2-1. Compared with newly diagnosed patients, patients with persistent Graves' disease had lower TCR Shannon entropy and fewer highly expanded clones, which suggests clonal expansion. Only the TCR beta chain was sequenced and analyzed. A larger number of public clonotypes was shared among persistent patients (around 2,500) than among newly diagnosed patients (around 880). The study examined only peripheral blood because the primary lesion, thyroid tissue, could not be accessed.

The V end loses 5 bases and the J end loses 0 bases, and a stretch of 10 bases separates them. Via the germline V gene, CDR1 is SGHTA and CDR2 FQGTGA. The CDR3 goes from the cysteine to the phenylalanine over 14 residues. The read is trimmed to its CDR3 DNA, 42 bases read in frame from base 1. The label giving this sample's time point can be read as: persistent/refractory GD, antithyroid drugs over 5 years with positive TRAb. RNA was extracted from PBMCs in TRIzol for both TCR sequencing and RNA sequencing. The diagnosis of Graves' disease followed American Thyroid Association guidelines. Patients were recruited from an endocrinology department in Xi'an, China. Each patient gave about 8.1 milliliters of peripheral blood, collected in an EDTA anticoagulant tube. Ficoll Paque Plus density gradient separation was used to isolate PBMCs, and no further T cell sorting was done. An Agilent 2100 Bioanalyzer and agarose gel were used to check RNA quality, while a NanoDrop 2000 measured RNA concentration.

A remark on this clonotype: Its antigen specificity is not known. No base qualities exist here, and no much larger clone lies one base off it.

The receptor library was made with multiplex PCR. Data came from an Illumina HiSeq 4000. CDR3 regions were amplified by Arm-PCR with iRepertoire HTBI primers to construct TCR beta libraries. Gel purification was performed on PCR products prior to sequencing. On the study's bioinformatics: Across samples, 60 to 70 TRBV and 13 to 15 TRBJ segments were identified and used for gene usage analysis of CDR3 amino acid clonotypes. Filtered high-quality paired reads were merged into contigs using COPE and FqMerger. Contigs were aligned with BLAST to IMGT TRBV, TRBD and TRBJ reference genes, and CDR3 was defined per IMGT. Any clonotype with a frequency above 0.1% was counted as a highly expanded clone. Repertoire diversity was measured by Shannon entropy, and V-J evenness by the Gini coefficient. A clonotype was considered public if more than one individual shared it. Clones were called with MiXCR by TCRdb after fastp trimmed the public reads at Q25, and only in-frame beta chains were retained. Identical CDR3 protein sequences are pooled into one entry, listed with their most common genes and DNA. In this record, the V and J calls reflect TCRdb's handling and not the investigators' own analysis. The table for this sample lists about 460,000 distinct CDR3 sequences; about 20% of them were counted only once. The ten top clones hold over 10% of the sample.

This TCR was sampled from a female donor with Graves disease. The material sequenced was peripheral blood mononuclear cells (PBMCs), taken when the disease was refractory, from a patient treated with antithyroid drugs. The chain couples TRBV7-3 to TRBJ1-2; no D gene is confidently identified. CDR3 loop: CASSPGEPNYGYTF. Read as DNA, the sequence is TGTGCCAGCAGCCCCGGGGAGCCTAACTATGGCTACACCTTC.